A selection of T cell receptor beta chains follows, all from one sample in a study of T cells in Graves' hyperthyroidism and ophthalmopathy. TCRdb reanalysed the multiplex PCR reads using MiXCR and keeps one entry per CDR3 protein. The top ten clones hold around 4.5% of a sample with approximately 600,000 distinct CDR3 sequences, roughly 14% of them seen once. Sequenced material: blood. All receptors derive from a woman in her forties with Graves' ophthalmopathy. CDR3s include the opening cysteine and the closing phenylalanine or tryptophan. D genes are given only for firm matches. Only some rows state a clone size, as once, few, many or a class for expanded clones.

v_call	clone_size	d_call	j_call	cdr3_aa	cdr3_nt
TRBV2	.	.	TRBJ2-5	CAILFGETQYF	TGTGCCATCCTGTTTGGAGAGACCCAGTACTTC
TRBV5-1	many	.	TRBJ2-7	CASSLVQVGYEQYF	TGCGCCAGCAGCTTGGTGCAGGTGGGGTACGAGCAGTACTTC
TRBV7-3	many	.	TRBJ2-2	CASSLLSGLQGGELFF	TGTGCCAGCAGCTTACTAAGCGGCCTTCAGGGCGGGGAGCTGTTTTTT
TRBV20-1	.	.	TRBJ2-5	CSARDQGRPSETQYF	TGCAGTGCTAGAGATCAGGGGAGACCCTCAGAGACCCAGTACTTC
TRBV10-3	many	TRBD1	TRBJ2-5	CAIRGTGEVTQYF	TGTGCCATCAGAGGGACAGGGGAAGTGACCCAGTACTTC
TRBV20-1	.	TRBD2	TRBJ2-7	CSARDRTSVGGYEQYF	TGCAGTGCTAGAGATCGTACTAGCGTAGGCGGGTACGAGCAGTACTTC
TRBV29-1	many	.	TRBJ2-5	CSGCSGWEETQYF	TGCAGCGGGTGTTCCGGCTGGGAAGAGACCCAGTACTTC
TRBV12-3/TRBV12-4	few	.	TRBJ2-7	CASKGYGPEQYF	TGTGCCAGCAAAGGGTACGGCCCCGAGCAGTACTTC
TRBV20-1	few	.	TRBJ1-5	CSAPPPRTAYYSNQPQHF	TGCAGTGCCCCACCCCCGAGAACAGCCTATTATAGCAATCAGCCCCAGCATTTT
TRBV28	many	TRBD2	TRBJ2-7	CASRIPGGPAYEQYF	TGTGCCAGCAGAATTCCGGGAGGGCCTGCCTACGAGCAGTACTTC
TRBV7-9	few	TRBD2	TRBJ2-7	CASSPPSGGGDEQYF	TGTGCCAGCAGCCCCCCCAGCGGGGGGGGGGACGAGCAGTACTTC
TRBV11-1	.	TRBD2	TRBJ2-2	CASSSGTSRRPDTGELFF	TGTGCCAGCAGCTCTGGGACTAGCAGGAGGCCTGACACCGGGGAGCTGTTTTTT
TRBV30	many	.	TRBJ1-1	CAWSVLENTEAFF	TGTGCCTGGAGTGTTTTGGAAAACACTGAAGCTTTCTTT
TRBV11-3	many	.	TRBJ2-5	CASSFGPEETQYF	TGTGCCAGCAGCTTCGGTCCCGAAGAGACCCAGTACTTC
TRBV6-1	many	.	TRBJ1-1	CASSVIKTGEAFF	TGTGCCAGCAGCGTAATCAAAACAGGTGAAGCTTTCTTT
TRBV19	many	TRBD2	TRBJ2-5	CASSIRTGGEKTQYF	TGTGCCAGTAGTATAAGGACGGGAGGCGAGAAGACCCAGTACTTC
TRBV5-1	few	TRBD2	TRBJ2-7	CASSLREAGGPNYEQYF	TGCGCCAGCAGCTTGAGAGAAGCGGGAGGGCCGAACTACGAGCAGTACTTC
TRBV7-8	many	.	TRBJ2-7	CASSLEGRSYEQYF	TGTGCCAGCAGCTTAGAGGGCAGGTCTTACGAGCAGTACTTC
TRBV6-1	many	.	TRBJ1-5	CASSERLGLQPQHF	TGTGCCAGCAGTGAAAGATTGGGGCTCCAGCCCCAGCATTTT
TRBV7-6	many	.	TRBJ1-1	CASSGGQLNTEAFF	TGTGCCAGCAGTGGCGGACAGCTCAACACTGAAGCTTTCTTT
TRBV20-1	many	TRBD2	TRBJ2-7	CSASPLPRLAAPYEQYF	TGCAGTGCTAGCCCTCTCCCTCGACTAGCAGCCCCGTACGAGCAGTACTTC
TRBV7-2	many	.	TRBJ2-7	CASSLVAGKEWTYEQYF	TGTGCCAGCAGCTTAGTGGCAGGGAAGGAATGGACCTACGAGCAGTACTTC
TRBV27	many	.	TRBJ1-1	CASSSRGDTEAFF	TGTGCCAGCAGTTCCCGGGGGGACACTGAAGCTTTCTTT
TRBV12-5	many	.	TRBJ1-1	CASGLVRGSRNTEAFF	TGTGCTAGTGGTTTGGTACGTGGCTCGAGGAACACTGAAGCTTTCTTT
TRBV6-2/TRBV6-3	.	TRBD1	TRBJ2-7	CASSFQGGGTGDSYEQYF	TGTGCCAGCAGCTTCCAGGGGGGGGGGACAGGGGACTCCTACGAGCAGTACTTC
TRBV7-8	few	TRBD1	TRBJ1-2	CASSPPDRLYSGGYTF	TGTGCCAGCAGCCCCCCGGACAGGCTTTATTCGGGCGGCTACACCTTC
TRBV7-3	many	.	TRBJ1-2	CASSMGLNYGYTF	TGTGCCAGCAGCATGGGCCTTAACTATGGCTACACCTTC
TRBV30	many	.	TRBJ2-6	CAWSAPGANVLTF	TGTGCCTGGAGTGCCCCTGGGGCCAACGTCCTGACTTTC
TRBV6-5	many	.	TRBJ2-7	CASSQTPGAGHEQYF	TGTGCCAGCAGTCAGACCCCCGGGGCCGGCCACGAGCAGTACTTC
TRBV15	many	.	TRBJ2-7	CATSPRSTGEGYEQYF	TGTGCCACCAGCCCTCGATCGACAGGGGAGGGCTACGAGCAGTACTTC
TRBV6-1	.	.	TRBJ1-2	CASSEARPTYGYTF	TGTGCCAGCAGTGAAGCGAGACCAACCTATGGCTACACCTTC
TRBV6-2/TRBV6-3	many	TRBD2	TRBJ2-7	CASSPGLAGNSYEQYF	TGTGCCAGCAGCCCAGGACTAGCGGGCAACTCCTACGAGCAGTACTTC
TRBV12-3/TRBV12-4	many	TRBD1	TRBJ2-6	CASSLRGLGANVLTF	TGTGCCAGCAGTTTAAGGGGGCTTGGGGCCAACGTCCTGACTTTC
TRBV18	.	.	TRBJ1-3	CASSPPHDSGNTIYF	TGTGCCAGCTCACCACCCCACGATTCCGGAAACACCATATATTTT
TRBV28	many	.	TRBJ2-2	CASSLYRGGTGELFF	TGTGCCAGCAGTTTGTACAGGGGAGGAACCGGGGAGCTGTTTTTT
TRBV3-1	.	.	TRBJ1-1	CASSQGLEAFF	TGTGCCAGCAGCCAAGGCCTTGAAGCTTTCTTT
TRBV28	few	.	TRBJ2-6	CASSLGWGANVLTF	TGTGCCAGCAGTTTGGGTTGGGGGGCCAACGTCCTGACTTTC
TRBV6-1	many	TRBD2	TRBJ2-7	CASSEAASGRLSYEQYF	TGTGCCAGCAGTGAAGCGGCTAGCGGGCGCCTCTCCTACGAGCAGTACTTC
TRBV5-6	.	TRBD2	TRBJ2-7	CAGSLQLGLADYEQYF	TGTGCCGGCAGCTTGCAATTAGGACTAGCGGACTACGAGCAGTACTTC
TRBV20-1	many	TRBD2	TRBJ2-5	CSARGLAGVLQETQYF	TGCAGTGCTAGAGGTCTAGCGGGGGTCTTACAAGAGACCCAGTACTTC
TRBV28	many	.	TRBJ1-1	CASTTTSRVAFF	TGTGCCAGCACCACGACATCCCGGGTAGCTTTCTTT
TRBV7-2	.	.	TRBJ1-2	CASSLDQGPYGYTF	TGTGCCAGCAGCTTAGACCAGGGACCGTATGGCTACACCTTC
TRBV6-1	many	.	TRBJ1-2	CASRRGGAYGYTF	TGTGCCAGCAGAAGGGGGGGGGCCTATGGCTACACCTTC
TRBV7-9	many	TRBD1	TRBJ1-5	CASTSAGGSNQPQHF	TGTGCCAGCACCAGCGCAGGGGGTTCGAATCAGCCCCAGCATTTT
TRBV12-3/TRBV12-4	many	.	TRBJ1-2	CASSLMTNNYGYTF	TGTGCCAGCAGCCTTATGACTAATAACTATGGCTACACCTTC
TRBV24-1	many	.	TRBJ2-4	CATSDSSIAKNIQYF	TGTGCCACCAGTGATTCCTCCATAGCCAAAAACATTCAGTACTTC
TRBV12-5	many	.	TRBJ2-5	CASGFTAGNSETQYF	TGTGCTAGTGGTTTTACGGCGGGGAATTCTGAGACCCAGTACTTC
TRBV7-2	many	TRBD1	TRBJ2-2	CASSLVYRGAGELFF	TGTGCCAGCAGCTTAGTTTACAGGGGCGCCGGGGAGCTGTTTTTT